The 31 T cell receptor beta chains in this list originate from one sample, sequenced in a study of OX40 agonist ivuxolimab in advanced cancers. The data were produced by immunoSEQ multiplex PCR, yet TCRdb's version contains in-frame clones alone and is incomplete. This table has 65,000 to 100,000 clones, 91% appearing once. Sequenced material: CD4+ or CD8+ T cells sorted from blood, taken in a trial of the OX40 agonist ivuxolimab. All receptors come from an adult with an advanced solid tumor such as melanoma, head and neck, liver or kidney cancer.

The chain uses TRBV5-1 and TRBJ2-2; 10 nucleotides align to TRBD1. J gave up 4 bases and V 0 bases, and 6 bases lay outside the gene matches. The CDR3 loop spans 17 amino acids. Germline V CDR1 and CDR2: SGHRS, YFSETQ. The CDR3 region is CASSLVGTGEGTGELFF. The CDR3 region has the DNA TGCGCCAGCAGCTTGGTCGGGACAGGGGAAGGCACCGGGGAGCTGTTTTTT.

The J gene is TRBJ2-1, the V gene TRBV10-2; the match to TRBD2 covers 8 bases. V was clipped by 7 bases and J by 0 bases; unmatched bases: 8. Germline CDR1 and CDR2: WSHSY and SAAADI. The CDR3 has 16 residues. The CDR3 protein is CASMVGAGGSYNEQFF. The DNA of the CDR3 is TGCGCCAGCATGGTAGGGGCGGGAGGCTCCTACAATGAGCAGTTCTTC.

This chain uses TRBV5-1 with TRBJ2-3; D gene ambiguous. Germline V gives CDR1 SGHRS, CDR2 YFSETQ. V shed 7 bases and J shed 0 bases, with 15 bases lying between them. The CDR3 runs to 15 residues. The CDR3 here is CASGPRPSSTDTQYF. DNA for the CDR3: TGCGCCAGCGGCCCCCGTCCTTCTAGCACAGATACGCAGTATTTT. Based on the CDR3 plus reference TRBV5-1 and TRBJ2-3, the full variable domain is KAGVTQTPRYLIKTRGQQVTLSCSPISGHRSVSWYQQTPGQGLQFLFEYFSETQRNKGNFPGRFSGRQFSNSRSEMNVSTLELGDSALYLCASGPRPSSTDTQYFGPGTRLTVL.

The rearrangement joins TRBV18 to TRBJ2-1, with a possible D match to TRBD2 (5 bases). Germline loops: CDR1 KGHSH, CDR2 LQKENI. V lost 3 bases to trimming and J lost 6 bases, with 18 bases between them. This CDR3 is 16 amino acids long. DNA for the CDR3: TGTGCCAGCTCACCCCCGGGTCTAGCAACATTCAATGAGCAGTTCTTC. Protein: CASSPPGLATFNEQFF. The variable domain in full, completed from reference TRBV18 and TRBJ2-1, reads NAGVMQNPRHLVRRRGQEARLRCSPMKGHSHVYWYRQLPEEGLKFMVYLQKENIIDESGMPKERFSAEFPKEGPSILRIQQVVRGDSAAYFCASSPPGLATFNEQFFGPGTRLTVL.

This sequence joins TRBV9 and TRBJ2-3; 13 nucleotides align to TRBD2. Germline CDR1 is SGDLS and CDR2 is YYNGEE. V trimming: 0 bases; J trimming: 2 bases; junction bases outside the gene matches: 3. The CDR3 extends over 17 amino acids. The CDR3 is CASSVGTSGSATDTQYF. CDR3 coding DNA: TGTGCCAGCAGCGTAGGGACTAGCGGGAGCGCCACAGATACGCAGTATTTT. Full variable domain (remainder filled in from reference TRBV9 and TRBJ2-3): DSGVTQTPKHLITATGQRVTLRCSPRSGDLSVYWYQQSLDQGLQFLIQYYNGEERAKGNILERFSAQQFPDLHSELNLSSLELGDSALYFCASSVGTSGSATDTQYFGPGTRLTVL.

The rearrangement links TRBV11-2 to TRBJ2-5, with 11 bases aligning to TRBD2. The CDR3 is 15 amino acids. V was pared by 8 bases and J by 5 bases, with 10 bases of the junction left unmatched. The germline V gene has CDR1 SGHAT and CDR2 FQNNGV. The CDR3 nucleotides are TGTGCCAGCGTAGCGGGAGGGACTTCCGGGGAGACCCAGTACTTC. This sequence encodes CASVAGGTSGETQYF.

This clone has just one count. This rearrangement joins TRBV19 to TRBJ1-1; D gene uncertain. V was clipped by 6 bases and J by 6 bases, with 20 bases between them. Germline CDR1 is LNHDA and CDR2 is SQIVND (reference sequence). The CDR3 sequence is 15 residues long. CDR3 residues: CASRFSLGSGPEAFF. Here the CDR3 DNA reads TGTGCCAGTAGATTTTCCCTTGGGAGTGGGCCTGAAGCTTTCTTT.

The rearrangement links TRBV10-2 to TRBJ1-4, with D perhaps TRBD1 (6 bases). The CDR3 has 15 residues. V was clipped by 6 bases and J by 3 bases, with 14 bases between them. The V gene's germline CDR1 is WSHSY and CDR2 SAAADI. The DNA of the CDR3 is TGCGCCAGCAGCCCACAGGGACAAGCTAATGAAAAACTGTTTTTT. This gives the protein CASSPQGQANEKLFF.

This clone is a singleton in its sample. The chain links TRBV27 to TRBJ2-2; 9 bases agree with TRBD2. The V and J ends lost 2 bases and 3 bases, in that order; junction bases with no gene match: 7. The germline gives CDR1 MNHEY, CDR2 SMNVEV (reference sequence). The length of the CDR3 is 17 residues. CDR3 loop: CASSLKVTSGYTGELFF. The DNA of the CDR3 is TGTGCCAGCAGTTTAAAGGTGACTAGCGGATACACCGGGGAGCTGTTTTTT.

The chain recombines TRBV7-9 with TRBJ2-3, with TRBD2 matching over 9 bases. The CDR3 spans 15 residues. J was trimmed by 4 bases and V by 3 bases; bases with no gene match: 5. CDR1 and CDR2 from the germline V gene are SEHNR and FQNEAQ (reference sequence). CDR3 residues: CASSLASGKADTQYF. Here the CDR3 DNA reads TGTGCCAGCAGCTTGGCTAGCGGGAAGGCAGATACGCAGTATTTT.

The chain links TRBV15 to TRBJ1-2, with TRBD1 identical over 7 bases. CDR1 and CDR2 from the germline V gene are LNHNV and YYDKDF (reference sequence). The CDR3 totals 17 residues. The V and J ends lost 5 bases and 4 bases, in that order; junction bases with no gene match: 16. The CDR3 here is CATSDTTRRDSFYGYTF. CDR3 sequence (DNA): TGTGCCACCAGCGACACCACTCGAAGGGACAGCTTCTATGGCTACACCTTC.

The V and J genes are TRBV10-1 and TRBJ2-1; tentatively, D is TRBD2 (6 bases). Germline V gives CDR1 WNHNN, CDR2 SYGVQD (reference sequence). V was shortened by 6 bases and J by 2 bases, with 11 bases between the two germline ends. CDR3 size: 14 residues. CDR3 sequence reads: CASREGGPYNEQFF. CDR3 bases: TGCGCCAGCAGGGAAGGAGGGCCCTACAATGAGCAGTTCTTC.

The CDR3 is CASSLYLLYEQYF. The CDR3 DNA sequence: TGTGCCAGCAGCTTATACCTACTCTACGAGCAGTACTTC. The rearrangement joins TRBV5-8 to TRBJ2-7; D unresolved. V lost 2 bases, J lost 3 bases, and 9 bases lay in between. This CDR3 contains 13 residues. Germline V CDR1 and CDR2: SGHTS, YDEGEE.

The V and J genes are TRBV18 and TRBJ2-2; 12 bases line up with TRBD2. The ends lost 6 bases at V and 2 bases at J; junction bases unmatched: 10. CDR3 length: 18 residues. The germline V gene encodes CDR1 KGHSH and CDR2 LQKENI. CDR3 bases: TGTGCCAGCTCTCGCGGACTAGCGGGACAACCTAACACCGGGGAGCTGTTTTTT. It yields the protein CASSRGLAGQPNTGELFF.

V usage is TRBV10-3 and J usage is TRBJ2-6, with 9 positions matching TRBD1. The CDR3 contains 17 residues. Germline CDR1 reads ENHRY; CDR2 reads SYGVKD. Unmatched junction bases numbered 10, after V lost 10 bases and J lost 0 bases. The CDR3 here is CATNSGTGNSGANVLTF. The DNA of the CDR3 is TGTGCCACCAATTCCGGGACAGGGAACTCTGGGGCCAACGTCCTGACTTTC.

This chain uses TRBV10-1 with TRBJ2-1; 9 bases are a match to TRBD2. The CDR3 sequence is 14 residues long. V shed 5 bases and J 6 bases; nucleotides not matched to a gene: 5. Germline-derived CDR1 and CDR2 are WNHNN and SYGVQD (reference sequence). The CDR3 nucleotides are TGCGCCAGCAGTTTAGCGGGAGCCATCAATGAGCAGTTCTTC. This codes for CASSLAGAINEQFF.

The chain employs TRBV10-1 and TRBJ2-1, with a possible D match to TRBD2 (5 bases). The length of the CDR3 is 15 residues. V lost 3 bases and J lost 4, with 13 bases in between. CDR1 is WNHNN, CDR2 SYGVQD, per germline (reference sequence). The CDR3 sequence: CASSELSGEYNEQFF. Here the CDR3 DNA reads TGCGCCAGCAGTGAATTGAGCGGAGAATACAATGAGCAGTTCTTC.

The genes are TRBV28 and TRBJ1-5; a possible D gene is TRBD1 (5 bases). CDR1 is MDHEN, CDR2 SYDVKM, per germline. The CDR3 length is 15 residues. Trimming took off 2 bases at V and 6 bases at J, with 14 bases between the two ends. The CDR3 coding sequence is TGTGCCAGCAGTTTACGGGTCCCAAGGGGTCAGCCCCAGCATTTT. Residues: CASSLRVPRGQPQHF.

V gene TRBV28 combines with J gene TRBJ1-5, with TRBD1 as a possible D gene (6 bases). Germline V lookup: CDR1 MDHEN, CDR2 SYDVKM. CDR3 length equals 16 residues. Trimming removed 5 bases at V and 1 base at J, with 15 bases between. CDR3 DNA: TGTGCCAGCAGTCAAACCCGGGACACAAGCAATCAGCCCCAGCATTTT. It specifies CASSQTRDTSNQPQHF.

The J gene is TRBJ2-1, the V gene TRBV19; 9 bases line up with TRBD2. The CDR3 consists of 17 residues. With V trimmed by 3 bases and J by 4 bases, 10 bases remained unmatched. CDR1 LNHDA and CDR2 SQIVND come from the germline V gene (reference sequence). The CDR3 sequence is CASSILVSGRRYNEQFF. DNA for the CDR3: TGTGCCAGTAGTATTTTGGTGAGCGGGAGGAGGTACAATGAGCAGTTCTTC.

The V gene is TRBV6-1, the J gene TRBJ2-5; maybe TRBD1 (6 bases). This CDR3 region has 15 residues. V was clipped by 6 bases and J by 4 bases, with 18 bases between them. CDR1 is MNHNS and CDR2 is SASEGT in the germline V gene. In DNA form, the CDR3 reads TGTGCCAGCAGGGAGACATCAGGGGTGGGAGAGACCCAGTACTTC. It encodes CASRETSGVGETQYF.

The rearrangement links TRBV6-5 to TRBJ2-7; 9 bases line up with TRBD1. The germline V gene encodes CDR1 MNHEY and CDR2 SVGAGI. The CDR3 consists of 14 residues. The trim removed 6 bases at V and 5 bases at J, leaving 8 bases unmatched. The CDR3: CASSRTGDPHEQYF. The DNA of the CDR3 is TGTGCCAGCAGCCGGACAGGGGATCCCCACGAGCAGTACTTC.

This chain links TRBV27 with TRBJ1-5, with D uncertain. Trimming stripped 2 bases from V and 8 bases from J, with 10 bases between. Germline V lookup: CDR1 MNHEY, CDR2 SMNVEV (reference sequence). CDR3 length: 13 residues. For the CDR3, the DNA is TGTGCCAGCAGTTTAGACTTCTGGGAGCCCCAGCATTTT. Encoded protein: CASSLDFWEPQHF.

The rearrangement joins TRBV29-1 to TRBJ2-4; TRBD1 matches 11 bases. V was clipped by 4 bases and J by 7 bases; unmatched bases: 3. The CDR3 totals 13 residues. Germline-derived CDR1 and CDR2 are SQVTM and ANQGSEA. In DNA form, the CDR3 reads TGCAGCGTTGCCGGGACAGGGGGGAACATTCAGTACTTC. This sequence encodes CSVAGTGGNIQYF.

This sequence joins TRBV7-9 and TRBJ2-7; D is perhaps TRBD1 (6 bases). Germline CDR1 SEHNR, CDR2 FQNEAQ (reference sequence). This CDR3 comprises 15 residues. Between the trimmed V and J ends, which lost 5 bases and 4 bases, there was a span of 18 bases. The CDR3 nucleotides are TGTGCCAGCAGCACCCCGGGACAACCATCTTACGAGCAGTACTTC. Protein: CASSTPGQPSYEQYF.

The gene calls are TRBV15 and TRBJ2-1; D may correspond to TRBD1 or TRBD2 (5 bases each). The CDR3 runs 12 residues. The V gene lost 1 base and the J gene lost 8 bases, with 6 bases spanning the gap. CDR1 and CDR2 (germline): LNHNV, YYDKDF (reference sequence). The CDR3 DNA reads TGTGCCACCAGCAGAGTGGGGGATGAGCAGTTCTTC. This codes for CATSRVGDEQFF.

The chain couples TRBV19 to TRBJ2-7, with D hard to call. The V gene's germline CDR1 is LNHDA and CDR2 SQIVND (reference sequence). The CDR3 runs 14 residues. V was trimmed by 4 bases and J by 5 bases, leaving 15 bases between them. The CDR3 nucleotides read TGTGCCAGTAGTAAAACAGCCAACGTCCACGAGCAGTACTTC. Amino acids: CASSKTANVHEQYF.

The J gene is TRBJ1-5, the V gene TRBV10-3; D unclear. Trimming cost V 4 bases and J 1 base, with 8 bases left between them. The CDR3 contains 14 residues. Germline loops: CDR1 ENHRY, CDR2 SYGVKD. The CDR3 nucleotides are TGTGCCATCAGTGTACAGTTGAGCAATCAGCCCCAGCATTTT. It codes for CAISVQLSNQPQHF.

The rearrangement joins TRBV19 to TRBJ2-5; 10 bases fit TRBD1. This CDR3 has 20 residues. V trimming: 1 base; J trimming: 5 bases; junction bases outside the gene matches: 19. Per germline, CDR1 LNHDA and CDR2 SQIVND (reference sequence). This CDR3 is CASSIGRQGAGVSASETQYF. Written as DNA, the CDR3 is TGTGCCAGTAGTATAGGGAGACAGGGGGCAGGGGTTTCGGCTTCTGAGACCCAGTACTTC. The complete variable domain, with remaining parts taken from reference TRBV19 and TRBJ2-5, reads DGGITQSPKYLFRKEGQNVTLSCEQNLNHDAMYWYRQDPGQGLRLIYYSQIVNDFQKGDIAEGYSVSREKKESFPLTVTSAQKNPTAFYLCASSIGRQGAGVSASETQYFGPGTRLLVL.

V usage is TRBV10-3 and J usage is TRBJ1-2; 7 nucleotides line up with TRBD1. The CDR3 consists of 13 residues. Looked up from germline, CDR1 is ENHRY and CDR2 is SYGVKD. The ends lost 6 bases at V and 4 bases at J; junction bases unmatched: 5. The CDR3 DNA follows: TGTGCCATCAGGGGGACAGTCTCCTATGGCTACACCTTC. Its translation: CAIRGTVSYGYTF.

The chain's CDR3 is CASSLRVALARNTGELFF. Written as DNA, the CDR3 is TGTGCCAGCAGCTTAAGGGTTGCGCTAGCGAGGAACACCGGGGAGCTGTTTTTT. The chain is built from TRBV7-6 and TRBJ2-2, with D maybe TRBD2 (6 bases). The CDR3 totals 18 residues. The V end lost 2 bases, the J end lost 1 base, and 17 bases lay between the germline ends. Per the germline V gene, CDR1 is SGHVS and CDR2 is FNYEAQ.